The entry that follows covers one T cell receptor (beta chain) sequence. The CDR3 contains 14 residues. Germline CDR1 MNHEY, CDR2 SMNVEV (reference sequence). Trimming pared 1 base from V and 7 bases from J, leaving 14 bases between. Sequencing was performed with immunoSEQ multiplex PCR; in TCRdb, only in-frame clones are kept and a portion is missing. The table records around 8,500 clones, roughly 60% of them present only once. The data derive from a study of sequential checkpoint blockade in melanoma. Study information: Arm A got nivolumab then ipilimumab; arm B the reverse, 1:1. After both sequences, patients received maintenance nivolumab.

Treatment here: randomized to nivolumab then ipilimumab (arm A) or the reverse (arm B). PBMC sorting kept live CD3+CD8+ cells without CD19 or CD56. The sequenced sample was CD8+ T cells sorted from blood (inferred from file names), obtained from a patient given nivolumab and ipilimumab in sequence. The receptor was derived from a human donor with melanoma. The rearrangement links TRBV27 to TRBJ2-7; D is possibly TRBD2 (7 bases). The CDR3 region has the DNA TGTGCCAGCAGTTTATATGCGGGGGCGAGAGAGCAGTACTTC. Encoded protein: CASSLYAGAREQYF.